Listed below are T cell receptor beta chains from one sample, sequenced in a study of shared clonotypes between healthy human individuals. Clones were read by immunoSEQ multiplex PCR, and TCRdb kept only the in-frame ones, dropping some. The data contain around 1.1 million clones, around 77% of them singletons. Sequenced material: memory CD4+ T cells from PBMCs. All receptors derive from a man aged 18-30 years in good health. Some clones in this sample may be carry-over from other donors' samples. Both conserved end residues are part of each CDR3. Each record gives: J gene, D gene, clone size, V gene, CDR3 protein, CDR3 DNA. The D gene is left open where the match is weak. Not all rows give a size; the values are once, few, many and, for expanded clones, a class.

j_gene: TRBJ2-5
d_gene: TRBD2
abundance: once
v_gene: TRBV13
CDR3aa: CASSFFTSGSFETQYF
CDR3nt: TGTGCCAGCAGCTTCTTCACTAGCGGGAGTTTTGAGACCCAGTACTTC

j_gene: TRBJ1-1
d_gene: -
abundance: few
v_gene: TRBV15
CDR3aa: CATSSGQGYSGTEAFF
CDR3nt: TGTGCCACCAGCAGTGGCCAGGGATATAGTGGCACTGAAGCTTTCTTT

j_gene: TRBJ2-3
d_gene: -
abundance: few
v_gene: TRBV29-1
CDR3aa: CSVDRRGTDTQYF
CDR3nt: TGCAGCGTTGACAGGCGCGGCACAGATACGCAGTATTTT

j_gene: TRBJ1-2
d_gene: TRBD1
abundance: -
v_gene: TRBV28
CDR3aa: CASKTGQGRSWGYTF
CDR3nt: TGTGCCAGCAAGACTGGACAGGGTCGTTCGTGGGGCTACACCTTC

j_gene: TRBJ2-5
d_gene: -
abundance: -
v_gene: TRBV7-2
CDR3aa: CASSLAGRAGAETQYF
CDR3nt: TGTGCCAGCAGCTTAGCGGGGAGGGCAGGGGCAGAGACCCAGTACTTC

j_gene: TRBJ2-7
d_gene: TRBD2
abundance: -
v_gene: TRBV7-2
CDR3aa: CASSLVSLAGPYEQYF
CDR3nt: TGTGCCAGCAGCTTAGTTTCGCTAGCGGGCCCCTACGAGCAGTACTTC

j_gene: TRBJ2-2
d_gene: -
abundance: -
v_gene: TRBV5-4
CDR3aa: CASSLGTAYTGELFF
CDR3nt: TGTGCCAGCAGCTTGGGGACAGCTTACACCGGGGAGCTGTTTTTT

j_gene: TRBJ1-3
d_gene: TRBD1
abundance: -
v_gene: TRBV7-9
CDR3aa: CASSLATGQGNTIYF
CDR3nt: TGTGCCAGCAGCTTAGCAACGGGACAGGGAAACACCATATATTTT

j_gene: TRBJ2-7
d_gene: -
abundance: -
v_gene: TRBV28
CDR3aa: CASRGTRRVYEQYF
CDR3nt: TGTGCCAGCAGGGGGACCCGGAGGGTCTACGAGCAGTACTTC

j_gene: TRBJ1-4
d_gene: -
abundance: -
v_gene: TRBV15
CDR3aa: CATSLEGLGEKLFF
CDR3nt: TGTGCCACCAGTCTTGAGGGGCTCGGCGAAAAACTGTTTTTT

j_gene: TRBJ2-3
d_gene: TRBD2
abundance: once
v_gene: TRBV7-9
CDR3aa: CASTPGGGRADTQYF
CDR3nt: TGTGCCAGCACCCCTGGCGGCGGGAGGGCAGATACGCAGTATTTT

j_gene: TRBJ2-5
d_gene: -
abundance: -
v_gene: TRBV9
CDR3aa: CASSVRGLETQYF
CDR3nt: TGTGCCAGCAGCGTGAGGGGGTTGGAGACCCAGTACTTC

j_gene: TRBJ1-2
d_gene: TRBD1
abundance: -
v_gene: TRBV28
CDR3aa: CASSSRQGALGYTF
CDR3nt: TGTGCCAGCAGTTCCCGGCAGGGGGCGCTTGGCTACACCTTC

j_gene: TRBJ2-4
d_gene: -
abundance: -
v_gene: TRBV5-6
CDR3aa: CASSLGGLAKNIQYF
CDR3nt: TGTGCCAGCAGCTTGGGCGGGCTAGCCAAAAACATTCAGTACTTC

j_gene: TRBJ2-7
d_gene: TRBD2
abundance: -
v_gene: TRBV10-3
CDR3aa: CAISTSGYEQYF
CDR3nt: TGTGCCATCAGTACTAGCGGATACGAGCAGTACTTC

j_gene: TRBJ1-3
d_gene: -
abundance: few
v_gene: TRBV5-4
CDR3aa: CASSSPQGSGNTIYF
CDR3nt: TGTGCCAGCAGCTCGCCACAGGGCTCTGGAAACACCATATATTTT

j_gene: TRBJ2-2
d_gene: -
abundance: -
v_gene: TRBV9
CDR3aa: CASSPGPPNTGELFF
CDR3nt: TGTGCCAGCAGCCCGGGTCCGCCGAACACCGGGGAGCTGTTTTTT

j_gene: TRBJ1-2
d_gene: -
abundance: few
v_gene: TRBV5-1
CDR3aa: CASSFGQNYGYTF
CDR3nt: TGCGCCAGCAGCTTCGGACAGAACTATGGCTACACCTTC

j_gene: TRBJ2-7
d_gene: -
abundance: -
v_gene: TRBV7-9
CDR3aa: CASSLSSGSMYF
CDR3nt: TGTGCCAGCAGCTTGTCCTCGGGCTCCATGTACTTC

j_gene: TRBJ2-5
d_gene: -
abundance: few
v_gene: TRBV7-2
CDR3aa: CASSPGYETQYF
CDR3nt: TGTGCCAGCAGCCCCGGGTACGAGACCCAGTACTTC

j_gene: TRBJ2-7
d_gene: -
abundance: -
v_gene: TRBV25-1
CDR3aa: CASSESGPGGEQYF
CDR3nt: TGTGCCAGCAGTGAATCTGGCCCAGGGGGGGAGCAGTACTTC

j_gene: TRBJ1-3
d_gene: -
abundance: -
v_gene: TRBV9
CDR3aa: CASNRDGVSGNTIYF
CDR3nt: TGTGCCAGCAACCGGGACGGGGTCTCTGGAAACACCATATATTTT

j_gene: TRBJ1-5
d_gene: -
abundance: -
v_gene: TRBV19
CDR3aa: CASSIGGSNQPQHF
CDR3nt: TGTGCCAGTAGTATAGGGGGTAGCAATCAGCCCCAGCATTTT

j_gene: TRBJ2-7
d_gene: TRBD2
abundance: -
v_gene: TRBV7-2
CDR3aa: CASSLAGTSVSYEQYF
CDR3nt: TGTGCCAGCAGCTTAGCCGGGACTAGCGTATCCTACGAGCAGTACTTC

j_gene: TRBJ1-3
d_gene: -
abundance: -
v_gene: TRBV2
CDR3aa: CASHGPRGTSGNTIYF
CDR3nt: TGTGCCAGCCACGGTCCTCGAGGCACCAGTGGAAACACCATATATTTT

j_gene: TRBJ2-2
d_gene: TRBD2
abundance: -
v_gene: TRBV5-4
CDR3aa: CASSLDLAGERTGELFF
CDR3nt: TGTGCCAGCAGCTTGGACCTAGCGGGAGAAAGAACCGGGGAGCTGTTTTTT

j_gene: TRBJ2-3
d_gene: -
abundance: -
v_gene: TRBV11-3
CDR3aa: CASSLWATDTQYF
CDR3nt: TGTGCCAGCAGCTTATGGGCCACAGATACGCAGTATTTT

j_gene: TRBJ1-5
d_gene: TRBD1
abundance: -
v_gene: TRBV7-2
CDR3aa: CASSLLGGNSNQPQHF
CDR3nt: TGTGCCAGCAGCTTATTAGGGGGCAATAGCAATCAGCCCCAGCATTTT

j_gene: TRBJ2-3
d_gene: -
abundance: -
v_gene: TRBV7-2
CDR3aa: CASSSGFVTDTQYF
CDR3nt: TGTGCCAGCAGCTCGGGGTTCGTCACAGATACGCAGTATTTT

j_gene: TRBJ2-3
d_gene: -
abundance: -
v_gene: TRBV5-1
CDR3aa: CASSYSGEASTDTQYF
CDR3nt: TGCGCCAGCAGCTATTCAGGGGAGGCTAGCACAGATACGCAGTATTTT

j_gene: TRBJ2-5
d_gene: TRBD2
abundance: -
v_gene: TRBV9
CDR3aa: CASSVGPAGDQETQYF
CDR3nt: TGTGCCAGCAGCGTAGGCCCAGCGGGAGACCAAGAGACCCAGTACTTC

j_gene: TRBJ1-2
d_gene: -
abundance: -
v_gene: TRBV5-1
CDR3aa: CASSFGGGQYGYTF
CDR3nt: TGCGCCAGCAGCTTCGGCGGGGGGCAATATGGCTACACCTTC

j_gene: TRBJ2-2
d_gene: TRBD2
abundance: -
v_gene: TRBV5-4
CDR3aa: CASSLAGANTGELFF
CDR3nt: TGTGCCAGCAGCCTAGCGGGAGCGAACACCGGGGAGCTGTTTTTT

j_gene: TRBJ1-2
d_gene: TRBD1
abundance: -
v_gene: TRBV7-8
CDR3aa: CASSFTGGNYGYTF
CDR3nt: TGTGCCAGCAGCTTTACAGGGGGCAACTATGGCTACACCTTC

j_gene: TRBJ1-4
d_gene: -
abundance: -
v_gene: TRBV7-3
CDR3aa: CASSLRAANEKLFF
CDR3nt: TGTGCCAGCAGCTTACGGGCGGCTAATGAAAAACTGTTTTTT

j_gene: TRBJ2-5
d_gene: -
abundance: -
v_gene: TRBV10-3
CDR3aa: CAISEPGETQYF
CDR3nt: TGTGCCATCAGTGAGCCGGGGGAGACCCAGTACTTC

j_gene: TRBJ2-7
d_gene: -
abundance: -
v_gene: TRBV10-2
CDR3aa: CASSGRDYEQYF
CDR3nt: TGCGCCAGCAGTGGAAGGGACTACGAGCAGTACTTC

j_gene: TRBJ1-1
d_gene: -
abundance: -
v_gene: TRBV30
CDR3aa: CAWSRAGYTEAFF
CDR3nt: TGTGCCTGGAGCAGGGCGGGCTACACTGAAGCTTTCTTT

j_gene: TRBJ2-7
d_gene: -
abundance: few
v_gene: TRBV19
CDR3aa: CASSLQVSYEQYF
CDR3nt: TGTGCCAGTAGTCTTCAGGTTTCGTACGAGCAGTACTTC

j_gene: TRBJ2-7
d_gene: -
abundance: -
v_gene: TRBV5-1
CDR3aa: CASSYFASPGSYEQYF
CDR3nt: TGCGCCAGCAGCTACTTTGCGAGCCCAGGGTCCTACGAGCAGTACTTC

j_gene: TRBJ1-2
d_gene: -
abundance: -
v_gene: TRBV7-9
CDR3aa: CASSLGAGPYGYTF
CDR3nt: TGTGCCAGCAGCTTAGGGGCAGGACCCTATGGCTACACCTTC

j_gene: TRBJ2-7
d_gene: -
abundance: -
v_gene: TRBV28
CDR3aa: CASRDTRGGSYEQYF
CDR3nt: TGTGCCAGCAGGGACACGAGGGGGGGGTCGTACGAGCAGTACTTC

j_gene: TRBJ1-2
d_gene: TRBD1
abundance: -
v_gene: TRBV2
CDR3aa: CASSRDRGDYGYTF
CDR3nt: TGTGCCAGCAGTCGGGACAGGGGGGACTATGGCTACACCTTC

j_gene: TRBJ1-4
d_gene: -
abundance: -
v_gene: TRBV29-1
CDR3aa: CSAHWQGEKLFF
CDR3nt: TGCAGCGCGCACTGGCAGGGTGAAAAACTGTTTTTT

j_gene: TRBJ2-7
d_gene: -
abundance: -
v_gene: TRBV6-6
CDR3aa: CAGGDGNYEQYF
CDR3nt: TGTGCCGGTGGAGACGGTAACTACGAGCAGTACTTC

j_gene: TRBJ1-5
d_gene: -
abundance: -
v_gene: TRBV2
CDR3aa: CASKGVHSNQPQHF
CDR3nt: TGTGCCAGCAAGGGGGTACATAGCAATCAGCCCCAGCATTTT

j_gene: TRBJ2-1
d_gene: TRBD2
abundance: few
v_gene: TRBV27
CDR3aa: CASSLAGLAGDINEQFF
CDR3nt: TGTGCCAGCAGTTTAGCAGGACTAGCGGGTGATATCAATGAGCAGTTCTTC

j_gene: TRBJ2-7
d_gene: -
abundance: -
v_gene: TRBV7-2
CDR3aa: CASRKRLGPYEQYF
CDR3nt: TGTGCCAGCAGGAAACGACTAGGGCCCTACGAGCAGTACTTC

j_gene: TRBJ2-7
d_gene: TRBD1
abundance: -
v_gene: TRBV5-6
CDR3aa: CASSLGQGNNEQYF
CDR3nt: TGTGCCAGCAGCTTGGGACAGGGGAACAACGAGCAGTACTTC

j_gene: TRBJ1-1
d_gene: TRBD1
abundance: -
v_gene: TRBV4-2
CDR3aa: CASRPEGITGGAFF
CDR3nt: TGTGCCAGTAGACCCGAGGGGATAACAGGGGGTGCTTTCTTT

j_gene: TRBJ1-1
d_gene: TRBD1
abundance: many
v_gene: TRBV9
CDR3aa: CASSVGGQGHSEAFF
CDR3nt: TGTGCCAGCAGCGTAGGGGGACAGGGCCATTCTGAAGCTTTCTTT

j_gene: TRBJ1-3
d_gene: -
abundance: -
v_gene: TRBV2
CDR3aa: CASSLSGNTIYF
CDR3nt: TGTGCCAGCAGCCTCTCTGGAAACACCATATATTTT